Shown below are 17 T cell receptor beta chains from a single sample sequenced in a study of blood T cell repertoires in COVID-19 (dated by TCRdb to the early 2020s). Preparation of the library involved the immunoSEQ multiplex PCR assay. TCRdb re-hosts the immuneACCESS table, in-frame sequences only. Its copies lack some clones; in the studies checked, an unresolved V gene accounts for under half of them, and the cause for the rest is not known. The sample table lists a few hundred thousand clones, about 90% of them with a count of one. The top ten hold about 0.6% of the sample. The sequencing sample was made of PBMCs or T cells enriched from blood (not recorded which). The origin of the receptors is a man aged 18-30 years who had recovered from COVID-19.

J is TRBJ2-7 and V is TRBV5-5, with TRBD2 as a possible D gene (6 bases). V was clipped by 7 bases and J by 3 bases, with 14 bases between them. In germline, CDR1 is SGHKS, CDR2 YYEKEE (reference sequence). The CDR3 extends over 13 amino acids. The CDR3 bases are TGTGCCAGCCAACCCGGGGGAGACTACGAGCAGTACTTC. Translated: CASQPGGDYEQYF.

The chain employs TRBV19 and TRBJ2-3; 7 positions agree with TRBD2. The junction had 6 bases not matched to a gene; V was cut back by 8 bases and J by 1 base. Germline V CDR1 and CDR2: LNHDA, SQIVND (reference sequence). The CDR3 is 14 amino acids. The CDR3 DNA is TGTGCCAGTGGCCGGGGAGGGGGCACAGATACGCAGTATTTT. It is translated as CASGRGGGTDTQYF. The full variable domain, its missing parts supplied by reference TRBV19 and TRBJ2-3, is DGGITQSPKYLFRKEGQNVTLSCEQNLNHDAMYWYRQDPGQGLRLIYYSQIVNDFQKGDIAEGYSVSREKKESFPLTVTSAQKNPTAFYLCASGRGGGTDTQYFGPGTRLTVL.

The sample holds one count of this clone. In nucleotides, the CDR3 is TGTGCCAGCAGTATGGGGGCTAGCGGACACAATGAGCAGTTCTTC. Translation gives CASSMGASGHNEQFF. The chain links TRBV6-5 to TRBJ2-1, with D perhaps TRBD2 (7 bases). V was pared by 5 bases and J by 5 bases, with 16 bases between. The CDR3 spans 15 residues. Germline CDR1 is MNHEY and CDR2 is SVGAGI.

The chain employs TRBV5-1 and TRBJ1-3; TRBD1 might be the D (5 bases). Trimming took 5 bases from V and 0 from J, leaving 9 bases between them. This CDR3 is 14 amino acids long. Germline V lookup: CDR1 SGHRS, CDR2 YFSETQ. The CDR3 DNA follows: TGCGCCAGCAGGCTGGGGGGCTCTGGAAACACCATATATTTT. It is translated as CASRLGGSGNTIYF.

This sequence joins TRBV6-2 or TRBV6-3 and TRBJ2-7, with a tentative D call TRBD2 (5 bases). V dropped 2 bases and J dropped 5 bases, with 16 bases sitting between them. Germline CDR1 is MNHEY and CDR2 is SVGEGT. CDR3 length: 15 amino acids. The CDR3 protein is CASSYADSQEDEQYF. The CDR3 DNA reads as TGTGCCAGCAGTTACGCGGACTCCCAGGAGGACGAGCAGTACTTC.

There are a few counts of this clone. The J gene is TRBJ2-3, the V gene TRBV28; the match to TRBD2 covers 7 bases. This CDR3 contains 18 residues. The J segment lost 8 bases and the V segment lost 5 bases, leaving 22 bases of the junction unmatched. Per the germline V gene, CDR1 is MDHEN and CDR2 is SYDVKM. CDR3 sequence reads: CASSITWDYDGSLGTQYF. The CDR3 DNA reads TGTGCCAGCAGTATAACTTGGGACTACGACGGGAGTTTAGGTACGCAGTATTTT.

The chain is built from TRBV10-3 and TRBJ2-3, with D possibly matching TRBD2 (6 bases). The germline gives CDR1 ENHRY, CDR2 SYGVKD. Trimming shortened V by 4 bases and J by 4 bases, and 12 bases separated the two germline ends. The CDR3 totals 14 residues. This CDR3 is CAISASREADTQYF. CDR3 coding DNA: TGTGCCATCAGTGCATCTAGGGAGGCAGATACGCAGTATTTT.

The CDR3 DNA sequence: TGTGCCAGCAGCCATGGCGGGGGAGGCTACAATGAGCAGTTCTTC. Translation: CASSHGGGGYNEQFF. The rearrangement joins TRBV3-1 (or the pseudogene TRBV3-2) to TRBJ2-1; 7 bases line up with TRBD2. Germline-derived CDR1 and CDR2 are LGHDT and YNNKEL (reference sequence). V shed 3 bases and J 3 bases; nucleotides not matched to a gene: 5. The CDR3 runs to 15 residues.

The chain has TRBV5-1 and TRBJ2-5; TRBD2 aligns across 10 bases. With 0 bases clipped from V and 7 bases from J, the junction kept 3 bases outside the gene matches. This CDR3 is 14 amino acids long. Germline loops: CDR1 SGHRS, CDR2 YFSETQ. CDR3 sequence (DNA): TGCGCCAGCAGCTTGGAGAGCGGGAGGGGGACCCAGTACTTC. Residues: CASSLESGRGTQYF.

The CDR3 protein is CASSPEQGGNTEAFF. The CDR3 bases are TGTGCCAGCTCACCAGAACAGGGGGGAAACACTGAAGCTTTCTTT. The chain employs TRBV18 and TRBJ1-1; 8 bases map to TRBD1. The CDR3 covers 15 residues. The J segment lost 2 bases and the V segment lost 2 bases, leaving 4 bases of the junction unmatched. CDR1 KGHSH and CDR2 LQKENI come from the germline V gene.

Only one count was recorded for this clone. V usage is TRBV24-1 and J usage is TRBJ2-7; a possible D gene is TRBD2 (6 bases). Germline V lookup: CDR1 KGHDR, CDR2 SFDVKD. The CDR3 is 15 residues long. V lost 5 bases and J lost 0, with 13 bases in between. The CDR3 is CATSAGGSLSYEQYF. CDR3 in DNA: TGTGCCACCAGTGCCGGAGGGAGCCTCTCCTACGAGCAGTACTTC.

The chain combines TRBV28 with TRBJ1-6, with 10 bases identical to TRBD1. J gave up 0 bases and V 7 bases, and 12 bases lay outside the gene matches. Germline lookup yields CDR1 MDHEN and CDR2 SYDVKM. This CDR3 region has 19 residues. CDR3 DNA: TGTGCCAGCAACCTACCCCGGGACAGGGGTCTCTCCTATAATTCACCCCTCCACTTT. Translated, it gives CASNLPRDRGLSYNSPLHF.

This clone occurred once. The chain employs TRBV7-2 and TRBJ1-1, with 10 bases lining up with TRBD1. Losses at the gene ends were 1 base for V and 8 bases for J; bases not matched to a gene: 4. The length of the CDR3 is 14 residues. Germline CDR1 is SGHTA and CDR2 is FQGNSA. This chain's CDR3 is CASSLVGDRGEAFF. DNA for the CDR3: TGTGCCAGCAGCTTAGTTGGGGACAGGGGCGAAGCTTTCTTT. Using reference TRBV7-2 and TRBJ1-1 for the parts outside the CDR3, the full variable domain is GAGVSQSPSNKVTEKGKDVELRCDPISGHTALYWYRQSLGQGLEFLIYFQGNSAPDKSGLPSDRFSAERTGGSVSTLTIQRTQQEDSAVYLCASSLVGDRGEAFFGQGTRLTVV.

The V call is TRBV7-3, the J call TRBJ1-2; 7 bases align to TRBD1. J was trimmed by 4 bases and V by 5 bases; bases with no gene match: 4. The germline CDR1 and CDR2 sequences are SGHTA and FQGTGA. CDR3 length: 13 amino acids. The CDR3 region has the DNA TGTGCCAGCAGCCGGGACAGCGGCTATGGCTACACCTTC. As protein: CASSRDSGYGYTF.

In nucleotides, the CDR3 is TGTGCCAGCAGCTTTATAGCCACCGGGGAGCTGTTTTTT. As protein: CASSFIATGELFF. V is TRBV12-3 or TRBV12-4 and J is TRBJ2-2, with D hard to call. Trimming left V 6 bases short and J 4 bases short, with 9 bases between. This CDR3 is built from 13 residues.

The chain joins TRBV14 to TRBJ2-1, with a weak D call TRBD1 (7 bases). Trimming removed 5 bases at V and 0 bases at J, with 11 bases between. Germline V gives CDR1 SGHDN, CDR2 FVKESK. The CDR3 totals 15 residues. In DNA, the CDR3 is TGTGCCAGCAGCGCCCAGGGGGGCTCCTACAATGAGCAGTTCTTC. This gives the protein CASSAQGGSYNEQFF.

The chain has TRBV7-9 and TRBJ1-1; 10 bases are a match to TRBD1. The junction had 4 bases not matched to a gene; V was cut back by 4 bases and J by 5 bases. Germline V gene lookup returns CDR1 SEHNR and CDR2 FQNEAQ (reference sequence). This CDR3 has 14 amino acids. In nucleotides, the CDR3 is TGTGCCAGCAGCTGGGGACAGGGGAGGACTGAAGCTTTCTTT. Translation: CASSWGQGRTEAFF.